This T cell receptor (beta chain) was obtained from a study of blood T cell repertoires in COVID-19. V lost 2 bases and J 7 bases, leaving 11 bases between the germline ends. CDR1 and CDR2 from the germline V gene are SGHTA and FQGNSA. This CDR3 is 13 amino acids long. Data came from immunoSEQ multiplex PCR; TCRdb stores just in-frame clones and leaves some out. The sample includes approximately 37,000 clones, 75% to 90% seen only once; the top ten take about a fifth. J is TRBJ1-1 and V is TRBV7-2; no clear D. The sequenced sample was peripheral blood. This TCR was recovered from a man in his forties or fifties with active COVID-19. The CDR3 DNA reads TGTGCCAGCAGCTTATCCACCCACGGTGAAGCTTTCTTT. This codes for CASSLSTHGEAFF. Looking up the rest from reference TRBV7-2 and TRBJ1-1 gives the full variable domain: GAGVSQSPSNKVTEKGKDVELRCDPISGHTALYWYRQSLGQGLEFLIYFQGNSAPDKSGLPSDRFSAERTGGSVSTLTIQRTQQEDSAVYLCASSLSTHGEAFFGQGTRLTVV.